This TCR beta chain was retrieved from a study of blood T cell repertoires in COVID-19. Study details: Whether acute or convalescent, the COVID-19 samples came from the United States, Italy and Spain. PBMCs, B-cell-depleted T cells, or T cells were the source of the cDNA or gDNA that made up the material.

In germline, CDR1 is SNHLY, CDR2 FYNNEI. V lost 10 bases to trimming and J lost 0 bases; unmatched junction nucleotides: 5. This CDR3 has 13 residues. Under the authors' procedure: Amplification of reference gene primers provided the estimated nucleated cell counts. Produced via immunoSEQ multiplex PCR; TCRdb's table is partial and in-frame only. That table gives V, J and clone size, and the DNA gave D and trimming. The sample records some 200,000 clones, 83% being singletons. This chain links TRBV2 with TRBJ1-1; TRBD1 matches 7 bases. The origin of this receptor is a woman in her thirties or forties with acute or convalescent COVID-19. The sequenced sample consisted of peripheral blood. The CDR3 coding sequence is TGTGCCAATTGGGACAGAATGAACACTGAAGCTTTCTTT. Translated: CANWDRMNTEAFF. The whole variable domain, remainder taken from reference TRBV2 and TRBJ1-1, is EPEVTQTPSHQVTQMGQEVILRCVPISNHLYFYWYRQILGQKVEFLVSFYNNEISEKSEIFDDQFSVERPDGSNFTLKIRSTKLEDSAMYFCANWDRMNTEAFFGQGTRLTVV.